The 27 T cell receptor beta chains below come from one sample, sequenced in a study of shared clonotypes between healthy human individuals. Data came from immunoSEQ multiplex PCR; TCRdb stores just in-frame clones and leaves some out. This sample carries around 600,000 clones, 95% of them seen once, and the ten largest clones take approximately 0.11%. Positively selected for CCR7, the CD45RO-negative cells used as naive CD8 cells excluded terminally differentiated effector memory CD45RA+ cells. Sample: naive CD8+ T cells sorted from blood. These receptors were collected from a woman in her 30s in good health.

This clone has a single count. The rearrangement uses TRBV9 and TRBJ2-1, with 10 positions matching TRBD2. The V segment lost 0 bases and the J segment 6 bases; nucleotides outside the gene matches: 9. Germline V gene data show CDR1 as SGDLS and CDR2 as YYNGEE. CDR3 length: 17 residues. Here the CDR3 DNA reads TGTGCCAGCAGCGTAGCGGGGTCTAGCGGGAGTCGCAATGAGCAGTTCTTC. Protein: CASSVAGSSGSRNEQFF.

The J gene is TRBJ1-1, the V gene TRBV27; TRBD1 agrees at 10 bases. V lost 6 bases to trimming and J lost 6 bases; unmatched junction nucleotides: 7. Germline loops: CDR1 MNHEY, CDR2 SMNVEV (reference sequence). This CDR3 is built from 14 residues. CDR3 nucleotides: TGTGCCAGCAGCGTGACAGGGGGCGGGGCTGAAGCTTTCTTT. Protein product: CASSVTGGGAEAFF.

This clone was recorded a few times. This CDR3 reads CASNPGTGGDEQYF. CDR3 bases: TGTGCCAGCAACCCCGGGACAGGGGGCGACGAGCAGTACTTC. This chain links TRBV28 with TRBJ2-7; 12 bases fit TRBD1. This CDR3 is built from 14 residues. Germline CDR1 and CDR2: MDHEN and SYDVKM. J was trimmed by 5 bases and V by 7 bases; bases with no gene match: 6.

In this sample, this clone turned up once. The rearrangement links TRBV7-6 to TRBJ1-6; 7 nucleotides align to TRBD1. Looked up from germline, CDR1 is SGHVS and CDR2 is FNYEAQ. V was clipped by 5 bases and J by 10 bases; unmatched bases: 8. The CDR3 is made up of 14 amino acids. The CDR3 loop is CASSQGQPLSPLHF. Here the CDR3 DNA reads TGTGCCAGCAGCCAGGGACAGCCCCTCTCACCCCTCCACTTT.

This sequence joins TRBV7-2 and TRBJ2-3; D gene uncertain. The CDR3 loop spans 17 amino acids. Germline V gene sequence: CDR1 SGHTA, CDR2 FQGNSA. V lost 1 base and J lost 1, with 15 bases in between. This chain's CDR3 is CASSLDWSGPRTDTQYF. The CDR3 bases are TGTGCCAGCAGCTTAGATTGGTCCGGCCCCCGCACAGATACGCAGTATTTT.

The chain links TRBV7-9 to TRBJ2-1, with 8 bases lining up with TRBD2. Germline V gives CDR1 SEHNR, CDR2 FQNEAQ (reference sequence). The CDR3 sequence is 17 residues long. Trimming removed 2 bases from V and 6 bases from J; junction bases left unmatched: 12. This CDR3 reads CASSLPSGTRIGNEQFF. CDR3 DNA: TGTGCCAGCAGCTTACCCAGCGGGACTAGGATTGGCAATGAGCAGTTCTTC.

This chain joins TRBV7-6 and TRBJ2-1; TRBD2 matches at 9 bases. Germline values: CDR1 SGHVS, CDR2 FNYEAQ. The length of the CDR3 is 12 residues. V shed 3 bases and J 10 bases; nucleotides not matched to a gene: 1. For the CDR3, the DNA is TGTGCCAGCAGCTTGGCGGGAGGGGAGCAGTTCTTC. Translation gives CASSLAGGEQFF.

V is TRBV27 and J is TRBJ2-5, with TRBD2 identical over 10 bases. The DNA end is more similar to TRBJ2-7, so the J call may be wrong. Per the germline V gene, CDR1 is MNHEY and CDR2 is SMNVEV (reference sequence). The CDR3 consists of 14 residues. CDR3 sequence reads: CASSLAGVGYEQYF. CDR3 DNA sequence: TGTGCCAGCAGTCTAGCGGGAGTCGGTTACGAGCAGTACTTC.

With regard to this clone: Other nucleotide sequences from this sample produce the same CDR3. The rearrangement joins TRBV4-1 to TRBJ2-7, with 10 bases fitting TRBD2. In germline, CDR1 is MGHRA, CDR2 YSYEKL. This CDR3 has 15 amino acids. Trimming took 1 base from V and 1 from J; bases not matched to a gene: 1. DNA for the CDR3: TGCGCCAGCAGCCAAGGACTAGCGGGTTCCTACGAGCAGTACTTC. Translation gives CASSQGLAGSYEQYF.

The CDR3 DNA reads as TGTGCCAGCAGCTTGGACACCCTCCAAGAGACCCAGTACTTC. Its protein is CASSLDTLQETQYF. V and J are TRBV7-8 and TRBJ2-5; perhaps TRBD1 as D (5 bases). Germline loops: CDR1 SGHVS, CDR2 FQNEAQ. Trimming stripped 3 bases from V and 1 base from J, with 9 bases between. The CDR3 runs to 14 residues.

This clone was counted a single time. This rearrangement joins TRBV27 to TRBJ2-1; 10 bases line up with TRBD2. This CDR3 has 15 residues. Per germline, CDR1 MNHEY and CDR2 SMNVEV (reference sequence). V trimming: 5 bases; J trimming: 7 bases; junction bases outside the gene matches: 8. In DNA form, the CDR3 reads TGTGCCAGCAGTCACGGGTCTAGCGGGAGAAATGAGCAGTTCTTC. Amino acids: CASSHGSSGRNEQFF.

This chain links TRBV7-8 with TRBJ1-3, with TRBD1 as a possible D gene (5 bases). V lost 4 bases and J 8 bases, leaving 9 bases between the germline ends. The CDR3 is 12 amino acids. Germline values: CDR1 SGHVS, CDR2 FQNEAQ. The CDR3 loop is CASSSGGDTIYF. DNA of the CDR3: TGTGCCAGCAGCTCAGGAGGGGACACCATATATTTT.

The chain employs TRBV6-5 and TRBJ2-7; TRBD2 agrees at 8 bases. V lost 5 bases to trimming and J lost 2 bases; unmatched junction nucleotides: 5. The CDR3 is made up of 14 amino acids. Germline V CDR1 and CDR2: MNHEY, SVGAGI. CDR3 coding DNA: TGTGCCAGCAGTCCACTAGCGGCCACCTACGAGCAGTACTTC. Translation: CASSPLAATYEQYF.

This chain connects TRBV5-1 to TRBJ2-7; 11 bases are a match to TRBD2. The CDR3 sequence is 14 residues long. Germline V gives CDR1 SGHRS, CDR2 YFSETQ. Trimming cost V 4 bases and J 6 bases; bases outside gene matches: 6. The CDR3 bases are TGCGCCAGCAGCCCGGGACTAGCGGAGAGCGAGCAGTACTTC. It codes for CASSPGLAESEQYF.

The CDR3 loop reads CASSSRGRQPQHF. The DNA of the CDR3 is TGTGCCAGTAGTTCCAGGGGGCGGCAGCCCCAGCATTTT. J is TRBJ1-5 and V is TRBV19; 8 bases agree with TRBD1. The germline V gene has CDR1 LNHDA and CDR2 SQIVND (reference sequence). J was trimmed by 7 bases and V by 5 bases; bases with no gene match: 4. This CDR3 is 13 amino acids long.

The chain uses TRBV27 and TRBJ2-1, with TRBD2 identical over 8 bases. The CDR3 runs to 18 residues. Germline lookup yields CDR1 MNHEY and CDR2 SMNVEV (reference sequence). V shed 5 bases, J shed 1 base, and the junction held 13 bases outside the gene matches. The CDR3 sequence: CASSPSLSSGLSYNEQFF. DNA for the CDR3: TGTGCCAGCAGTCCCTCTCTTTCTAGCGGGCTATCCTACAATGAGCAGTTCTTC.

This chain connects TRBV13 to TRBJ1-1; 11 nucleotides match TRBD1. V lost 5 bases and J lost 1; bases outside the gene matches: 3. There are 15 residues in the CDR3. Germline V gene lookup returns CDR1 PRHDT and CDR2 FYEKMQ (reference sequence). In DNA form, the CDR3 reads TGTGCCAGCAGCACCGGACAGGGGGCGAACACTGAAGCTTTCTTT. It specifies CASSTGQGANTEAFF.

The chain employs TRBV21-1 and TRBJ1-2; the table assigns TRBD1, which was not confirmed against the DNA. TRBV21-1 corresponds to a pseudogene. This CDR3 is 15 amino acids long. This CDR3 reads CASSKGRTGGCGYTF. The CDR3, as DNA: TGTGCCAGCAGCAAAGGGAGGACAGGGGGTTGTGGCTACACCTTC.

This chain connects TRBV7-3 to TRBJ2-7, with D maybe TRBD2 (5 bases). V lost 2 bases, J lost 2 bases, and 7 bases lay in between. This CDR3 contains 13 residues. Per germline, CDR1 SGHTA and CDR2 FQGTGA. The CDR3 DNA reads as TGTGCCAGCAGCTTAGCGGAGGCCTACGAGCAGTACTTC. Its protein is CASSLAEAYEQYF. Combining the CDR3 with reference TRBV7-3 and TRBJ2-7 gives the whole variable domain GAGVSQTPSNKVTEKGKYVELRCDPISGHTALYWYRQSLGQGPEFLIYFQGTGAADDSGLPNDRFFAVRPEGSVSTLKIQRTERGDSAVYLCASSLAEAYEQYFGPGTRLTVT.

V usage is TRBV10-1 and J usage is TRBJ2-1, with no clear D. Germline V lookup: CDR1 WNHNN, CDR2 SYGVQD (reference sequence). Trimming stripped 10 bases from V and 5 bases from J, with 15 bases between. This CDR3 has 13 amino acids. The CDR3 DNA reads as TGCGCCAACTTAGACCTAGGAAACAATGAGCAGTTCTTC. This sequence encodes CANLDLGNNEQFF.

V gene TRBV5-6 combines with J gene TRBJ1-5; no clear D gene. Germline V lookup: CDR1 SGHDT, CDR2 YYEEEE. The CDR3 has 10 amino acids. Trimming took off 4 bases at V and 5 bases at J, with 1 base between the two ends. CDR3 loop: CASSHQPQHF. The CDR3 nucleotides read TGTGCCAGCAGCCATCAGCCCCAGCATTTT.

This rearrangement joins TRBV6-6 to TRBJ1-5, with TRBD1 matching 7 bases. V dropped 2 bases and J dropped 0; count of bases not matched to a gene: 4. CDR1 and CDR2 (germline): MNHNY, SVGAGI (reference sequence). The CDR3 is made up of 16 amino acids. CDR3 protein: CASSYGTEYSNQPQHF. The CDR3 bases are TGTGCCAGCAGTTACGGGACAGAATATAGCAATCAGCCCCAGCATTTT.

The chain employs TRBV13 and TRBJ2-7, with 12 nucleotides matching TRBD2. The CDR3 consists of 15 residues. With 5 bases clipped from V and 3 bases from J, the junction kept 5 bases outside the gene matches. Germline-derived CDR1 and CDR2 are PRHDT and FYEKMQ (reference sequence). CDR3 loop: CASSTRTSGNYEQYF. CDR3 in DNA: TGTGCCAGCAGCACCCGGACTAGCGGGAACTACGAGCAGTACTTC.

The V and J genes are TRBV6-1 and TRBJ2-7; D may be TRBD2 (6 bases). The germline V gene encodes CDR1 MNHNS and CDR2 SASEGT. The CDR3 sequence is 13 residues long. The V gene lost 6 bases and the J gene lost 1 base, with 10 bases spanning the gap. CDR3 DNA sequence: TGTGCCAGCAGCATGGGGGGTTCCTACGAGCAGTACTTC. Translated, it gives CASSMGGSYEQYF.

The rearrangement uses TRBV5-4 and TRBJ1-1, with D possibly being TRBD1 (5 bases). Germline V gives CDR1 SGHNT, CDR2 YYREEE (reference sequence). The CDR3 has 13 amino acids. Trimming left V 1 base short and J 6 bases short, with 10 bases between. CDR3 in DNA: TGTGCCAGCAGCTTGCGGGGCGCACCTGAAGCTTTCTTT. It encodes CASSLRGAPEAFF. Variable domain in full (rest from reference TRBV5-4 and TRBJ1-1): ETGVTQSPTHLIKTRGQQVTLRCSSQSGHNTVSWYQQALGQGPQFIFQYYREEENGRGNFPPRFSGLQFPNYSSELNVNALELDDSALYLCASSLRGAPEAFFGQGTRLTVV.

The chain links TRBV5-4 to TRBJ1-1; D is uncertain. With 5 bases removed from V and 5 bases from J, the gap between germline ends came to 13 bases. Germline V CDR1 and CDR2: SGHNT, YYREEE (reference sequence). The length of the CDR3 is 13 residues. The CDR3 loop reads CASSTAGGTEAFF. The CDR3 coding sequence is TGTGCCAGCAGTACAGCGGGTGGTACTGAAGCTTTCTTT.

The chain recombines TRBV13 with TRBJ1-2; D remains ambiguous. Germline V gene data show CDR1 as PRHDT and CDR2 as FYEKMQ (reference sequence). The CDR3 spans 16 residues. The V end was cut by 4 bases, the J end by 6 bases, with 21 bases between. The CDR3 nucleotides are TGTGCCAGCAGCTCAAGAGGTGACCAACGCCAAGATGGCTACACCTTC. It yields the protein CASSSRGDQRQDGYTF.